The next 27 T cell receptor beta chains were all read from a single sample in a study of T cell repertoires in cytomegalovirus infection. TCRdb passed the reads through MiXCR, listing each CDR3 protein once. The repertoire holds hundreds of thousands of distinct CDR3 sequences, with around 31% as singletons. These receptors lack a known antigen. Sequencing was performed on cultured PBMCs, taken from culture after CMV antigen stimulation. Receptors originate from a human donor in good health (CMV status not recorded). Some clones in this sample may be carry-over from other donors' samples.

This clonotype has more than one count but fewer than ten. DNA for the CDR3: TGCGCCAGCAGCCAAGGAGCAAGGGAAGGGTTTGGCTACACCTTC. It encodes CASSQGAREGFGYTF. The chain joins TRBV4-3 to TRBJ1-2; D is uncertain. V was cut by 1 base and J by 7 bases, with 16 bases left in between. The germline CDR1 and CDR2 sequences are LGHNA and YSLEER. This CDR3 has 15 residues.

This clonotype was picked up a small number of times. This sequence joins TRBV2 and TRBJ2-7, with a possible D match to TRBD2 (6 bases). The V and J ends lost 8 bases and 3 bases respectively, with 17 bases between them. CDR1 and CDR2 (germline): SNHLY, FYNNEI. The CDR3 contains 14 residues. The CDR3: CASAIAEDVYEQYF. The CDR3 DNA reads TGTGCCAGCGCCATAGCGGAGGATGTCTACGAGCAGTACTTC.

The genes are TRBV18 and TRBJ2-3; D is unresolved. Germline V gene sequence: CDR1 KGHSH, CDR2 LQKENI. CDR3 length: 14 residues. V lost 2 bases and J 2 bases, leaving 8 bases between the germline ends. The DNA for the CDR3 is TGTGCCAGCTCACCAGGTTGGAACACAGATACGCAGTATTTT. It codes for CASSPGWNTDTQYF.

J is TRBJ1-2 and V is TRBV5-4, with D possibly matching TRBD1 (5 bases). V was shortened by 0 bases and J by 4 bases, with 10 bases between the two germline ends. This CDR3 region has 14 residues. Germline lookup yields CDR1 SGHNT and CDR2 YYREEE (reference sequence). The CDR3 DNA follows: TGTGCCAGCAGCTTGGGCCGGGGCACCTATGGCTACACCTTC. Protein product: CASSLGRGTYGYTF.

The rearrangement uses TRBV6-5 and TRBJ1-2; the D gene is possibly TRBD1 (5 bases). The CDR3 totals 15 residues. Germline assignment: CDR1 MNHEY and CDR2 SVGAGI. Trimming stripped 5 bases from V and 3 bases from J, with 16 bases between. The CDR3 DNA is TGTGCCAGCAGTACCCCCCATCAGGGTGACTATGGCTACACCTTC. Protein product: CASSTPHQGDYGYTF.

This clonotype was observed a handful of times. This chain connects TRBV18 to TRBJ1-5, with D hard to call. CDR3 length equals 13 residues. The V end was cut by 3 bases, the J end by 11 bases, with 14 bases between. Germline V gene data show CDR1 as KGHSH and CDR2 as LQKENI. The CDR3, as DNA: TGTGCCAGCTCACCCGGTGGATCGGGGACCCAGCATTTT. It encodes CASSPGGSGTQHF.

This chain's CDR3 is CASSPGSGNSYNEQFF. CDR3 in DNA: TGCGCCAGCAGCCCGGGGTCGGGTAACTCCTACAATGAGCAGTTCTTC. The chain has TRBV5-1 and TRBJ2-1, with D possibly TRBD2 on 5 matching bases. Germline loops: CDR1 SGHRS, CDR2 YFSETQ. Trimming shortened V by 4 bases and J by 0 bases, and 14 bases separated the two germline ends. The CDR3 loop spans 16 amino acids.

The chain has TRBV7-2 and TRBJ1-5, with D perhaps matching TRBD1 (5 bases). Germline V gene lookup returns CDR1 SGHTA and CDR2 FQGNSA. Trimming removed 5 bases from V and 8 bases from J, with 19 bases in between. The CDR3 sequence is 15 residues long. The CDR3 is CASSPGASTIEPQHF. CDR3 nucleotide sequence: TGTGCCAGCAGCCCTGGGGCTTCCACTATCGAGCCCCAGCATTTT.

J is TRBJ2-5 and V is TRBV6-1; D possibly uses TRBD1 or TRBD2 (5 bases each). Trimming removed 2 bases at V and 4 bases at J, with 14 bases between. Per the germline V gene, CDR1 is MNHNS and CDR2 is SASEGT. This CDR3 is built from 15 residues. This chain's CDR3 is CASSEPLGDGETQYF. CDR3 nucleotides: TGTGCCAGCAGTGAACCTTTGGGGGATGGAGAGACCCAGTACTTC.

The V gene is TRBV2, the J gene TRBJ2-3; no clear D gene. The germline V gene encodes CDR1 SNHLY and CDR2 FYNNEI. This CDR3 spans 15 amino acids. V lost 2 bases, J lost 2 bases, and 11 bases lay in between. The CDR3 DNA reads as TGTGCCAGCAGTGAAATTAACTCCCCCACAGATACGCAGTATTTT. Protein sequence: CASSEINSPTDTQYF.

This clonotype was counted many times. The chain recombines TRBV7-8 with TRBJ2-3, with 10 positions matching TRBD2. Trimming removed 4 bases from V and 3 bases from J; junction bases left unmatched: 7. The CDR3 totals 16 residues. Germline V gene sequence: CDR1 SGHVS, CDR2 FQNEAQ. The CDR3 DNA is TGTGCCAGCAGCTCCCAAGCGGGGGGGCGGACAGATACGCAGTATTTT. Its protein is CASSSQAGGRTDTQYF.

This clonotype has more than one count but fewer than ten. This chain joins TRBV12-3 or TRBV12-4 and TRBJ2-5; possible D gene TRBD2, 7 bases. The CDR3 is 15 residues long. Trimming left V 6 bases short and J 4 bases short, with 18 bases between. CDR3 loop: CASRSLAGAGETQYF. CDR3 nucleotide sequence: TGTGCCAGCAGATCCCTTGCGGGGGCGGGAGAGACCCAGTACTTC.

The chain links TRBV7-9 to TRBJ2-1, with TRBD2 matching 9 bases. V shed 4 bases and J 4 bases; nucleotides not matched to a gene: 8. The CDR3 is made up of 16 amino acids. CDR1 and CDR2 (germline): SEHNR, FQNEAQ (reference sequence). CDR3 in amino acids: CASSSIGREGYNEQFF. The DNA for the CDR3 is TGTGCCAGCAGCTCGATAGGGCGGGAGGGGTACAATGAGCAGTTCTTC.

This clonotype was found a few times. The chain is built from TRBV12-3 or TRBV12-4 and TRBJ1-5, with D possibly matching TRBD1 (6 bases). The ends were cut back, 5 bases at V and 2 bases at J, with 13 bases in the middle. The CDR3 length is 15 residues. The CDR3 spells CASSNRDSGNQPQHF. The DNA for the CDR3 is TGTGCCAGCAGTAACAGGGACTCGGGCAATCAGCCCCAGCATTTT.

The chain combines TRBV27 with TRBJ2-4; D is ambiguous. Per the germline V gene, CDR1 is MNHEY and CDR2 is SMNVEV (reference sequence). V was cut by 3 bases and J by 1 base, with 19 bases left in between. The CDR3 runs to 18 residues. Here the CDR3 reads CASSFHQPLNPAKNIQYF. The CDR3 nucleotides are TGTGCCAGCAGTTTTCATCAGCCACTGAACCCTGCCAAAAACATTCAGTACTTC.

The V and J genes are TRBV12-3 or TRBV12-4 and TRBJ2-3, with D perhaps TRBD2 (5 bases). The V gene lost 3 bases and the J gene lost 4 bases, with 11 bases spanning the gap. The CDR3 extends over 14 amino acids. The CDR3 bases are TGTGCCAGCAGTTTGGACTCGCCAGCAGATACGCAGTATTTT. Translating it yields CASSLDSPADTQYF.

This chain joins TRBV6-1 and TRBJ2-1; no reliable D call. This CDR3 comprises 13 residues. Deletions cut 6 bases from V and 2 bases from J, with 8 bases between. Germline assignment: CDR1 MNHNS and CDR2 SASEGT. The CDR3 DNA reads as TGTGCCAGCAGGGGAAAAACCTACAATGAGCAGTTCTTC. This translates into CASRGKTYNEQFF.

V usage is TRBV3-1 and J usage is TRBJ2-1; D unclear. The V end was cut by 3 bases, the J end by 9 bases, with 6 bases between. Germline V gene lookup returns CDR1 LGHDT and CDR2 YNNKEL (reference sequence). This CDR3 contains 11 residues. The CDR3 sequence: CASSHEGEQFF. The CDR3 nucleotides read TGTGCCAGCAGCCATGAAGGTGAGCAGTTCTTC.

This chain uses TRBV7-6 with TRBJ1-2, with D unresolved. CDR3 length equals 13 residues. V was trimmed by 4 bases and J by 2 bases, leaving 8 bases between them. Germline V gene sequence: CDR1 SGHVS, CDR2 FNYEAQ. In DNA, the CDR3 is TGTGCCAGCAGCTACGGAGGGAACTATGGCTACACCTTC. Protein: CASSYGGNYGYTF. The full variable domain, its missing parts supplied by reference TRBV7-6 and TRBJ1-2, is GAGVSQSPRYKVTKRGQDVALRCDPISGHVSLYWYRQALGQGPEFLTYFNYEAQQDKSGLPNDRFSAERPEGSISTLTIQRTEQRDSAMYRCASSYGGNYGYTFGSGTRLTVV.

The chain combines TRBV20-1 with TRBJ2-5; the D gene is possibly TRBD2 (6 bases). CDR3 size: 13 residues. Germline V gene lookup returns CDR1 DFQATT and CDR2 SNEGSKA (reference sequence). Trimming removed 2 bases from V and 2 bases from J, with 9 bases in between. The CDR3 is CSARWAGQETQYF. CDR3 in DNA: TGCAGTGCTAGATGGGCGGGACAAGAGACCCAGTACTTC.

J is TRBJ1-2 and V is TRBV18, with TRBD1 matching 9 bases. The V gene end was trimmed by 1 base and the J gene end by 2 bases; junction bases not matched to a gene: 2. This CDR3 region has 15 residues. In germline, CDR1 is KGHSH, CDR2 LQKENI. The CDR3: CASSPLGQGNYGYTF. As DNA, the CDR3 is TGTGCCAGCTCACCACTGGGACAGGGCAACTATGGCTACACCTTC.

The chain couples TRBV18 to TRBJ2-5; 12 positions agree with TRBD1. CDR3 length: 19 residues. Losses at the gene ends were 6 bases for V and 5 bases for J; bases not matched to a gene: 19. Germline CDR1 and CDR2: KGHSH and LQKENI. DNA of the CDR3: TGTGCCAGCTCCGCATTTCTCGGGACAGGGGGCTCGGCCATCGAGACCCAGTACTTC. Translated: CASSAFLGTGGSAIETQYF. Combining the CDR3 with reference TRBV18 and TRBJ2-5 gives the whole variable domain NAGVMQNPRHLVRRRGQEARLRCSPMKGHSHVYWYRQLPEEGLKFMVYLQKENIIDESGMPKERFSAEFPKEGPSILRIQQVVRGDSAAYFCASSAFLGTGGSAIETQYFGPGTRLLVL.

CDR3 in amino acids: CASNQGAGEQYF. In DNA form, the CDR3 reads TGTGCCAGTAATCAGGGGGCGGGGGAGCAGTACTTC. This chain joins TRBV19 and TRBJ2-7; 8 positions agree with TRBD1. The junction had 6 bases not matched to a gene; V was cut back by 7 bases and J by 7 bases. The CDR3 spans 12 residues. The germline V gene has CDR1 LNHDA and CDR2 SQIVND (reference sequence).

V gene TRBV6-6 combines with J gene TRBJ1-5; possible D gene TRBD1, 6 bases. This CDR3 comprises 14 residues. Germline CDR1 MNHNY, CDR2 SVGAGI (reference sequence). Trimming stripped 6 bases from V and 0 bases from J, with 9 bases between. The CDR3 region has the DNA TGTGCCAGCAGGGACAGATATAGCAATCAGCCCCAGCATTTT. Translating gives CASRDRYSNQPQHF.

The rearrangement joins TRBV7-6 to TRBJ2-2; 9 nucleotides align to TRBD1. Trimming took 5 bases from V and 9 from J; bases not matched to a gene: 7. The CDR3 extends over 14 amino acids. Germline V gene lookup returns CDR1 SGHVS and CDR2 FNYEAQ. CDR3 DNA sequence: TGTGCCAGCAGCCCGGACAGGGGATTCCGGGAGCTGTTTTTT. It codes for CASSPDRGFRELFF.

This clonotype has a handful of counts. This rearrangement joins TRBV7-9 to TRBJ2-1; 7 bases align to TRBD1. This CDR3 is 14 amino acids long. Germline V gene lookup returns CDR1 SEHNR and CDR2 FQNEAQ (reference sequence). The junction had 7 bases not matched to a gene; V was cut back by 3 bases and J by 8 bases. This chain's CDR3 is CASSFSNRGDEQFF. CDR3 bases: TGTGCCAGCAGCTTCAGTAACAGGGGAGATGAGCAGTTCTTC. Combining the CDR3 with reference TRBV7-9 and TRBJ2-1 gives the whole variable domain DTGVSQNPRHKITKRGQNVTFRCDPISEHNRLYWYRQTLGQGPEFLTYFQNEAQLEKSRLLSDRFSAERPKGSFSTLEIQRTEQGDSAMYLCASSFSNRGDEQFFGPGTRLTVL.

V is TRBV6-5 and J is TRBJ2-5, with D possibly being TRBD1 (6 bases). The CDR3 consists of 13 residues. In germline, CDR1 is MNHEY, CDR2 SVGAGI. V shed 4 bases and J shed 2 bases, with 8 bases lying between them. The CDR3 DNA reads TGTGCCAGCAGTTGGGACAAACAAGAGACCCAGTACTTC. Translating it yields CASSWDKQETQYF.